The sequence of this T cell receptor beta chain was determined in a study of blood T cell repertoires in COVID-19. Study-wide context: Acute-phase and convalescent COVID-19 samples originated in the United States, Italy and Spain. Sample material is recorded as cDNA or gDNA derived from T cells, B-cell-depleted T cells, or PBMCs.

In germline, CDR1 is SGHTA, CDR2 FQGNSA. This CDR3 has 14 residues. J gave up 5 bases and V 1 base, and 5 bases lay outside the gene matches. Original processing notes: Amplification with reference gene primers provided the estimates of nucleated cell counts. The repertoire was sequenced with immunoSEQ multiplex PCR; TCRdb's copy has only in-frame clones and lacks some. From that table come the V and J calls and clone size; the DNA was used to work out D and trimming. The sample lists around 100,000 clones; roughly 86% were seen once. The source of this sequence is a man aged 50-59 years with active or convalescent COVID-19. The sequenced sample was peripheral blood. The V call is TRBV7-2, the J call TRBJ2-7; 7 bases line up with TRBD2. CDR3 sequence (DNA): TGTGCCAGCAGCTTAGTAACGGGACTAAACGAGCAGTACTTC. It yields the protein CASSLVTGLNEQYF.